This T cell receptor (beta chain) was recovered during a study of blood T cell repertoires in COVID-19. This clone appeared once. The CDR3 consists of 15 residues. V gave up 0 bases and J gave up 0 bases, with 8 bases separating them. Germline V lookup: CDR1 MNHEY, CDR2 SVGAGI. Seattle's enrolled individuals joined amid active infection and were then monitored longitudinally. The method was immunoSEQ multiplex PCR; TCRdb's version includes in-frame clones alone and lacks a portion of them. The table lists about 360,000 clones, less than 90% of them singletons. The sequencing input was peripheral blood. This rearrangement joins TRBV6-5 to TRBJ1-2; D call uncertain. This receptor was identified in a woman aged 55-70 years with COVID-19, enrolled during active disease. CDR3 loop: CASSYSGVSNYGYTF. The CDR3 DNA reads as TGTGCCAGCAGTTACTCGGGAGTTTCTAACTATGGCTACACCTTC.